The 6 T cell receptor beta chains in this list originate from one sample, sequenced in a study of T-cell memory formation after mild COVID-19. Each CDR3 protein is one row after TCRdb ran MiXCR on the 5' RACE reads. The sample lists some 150,000 distinct CDR3 sequences; 15% to 20% were seen once. What was sequenced was PBMCs or a T cell subset sorted from them (not recorded which). These receptors were collected from an adult woman who had mild COVID-19 (a few samples of this study predate the infection). Cell type and time point are not known.

This clonotype was seen more than once but under ten times. This chain uses TRBV20-1 with TRBJ1-3; the D gene is possibly TRBD1 (5 bases). The CDR3 has 12 amino acids. Germline V gives CDR1 DFQATT, CDR2 SNEGSKA (reference sequence). This CDR3 is CSVGTSGNTIYF. CDR3 nucleotides: TGCTCCGTCGGGACTTCTGGAAACACCATATATTTT.

J is TRBJ2-7 and V is TRBV7-2; D is undetermined. This CDR3 is 13 amino acids long. Germline values: CDR1 SGHTA, CDR2 FQGNSA. Trimming removed 2 bases from V and 4 bases from J, with 9 bases in between. The CDR3 DNA reads as TGTGCCAGCAGCTTACAGGCCCAATACGAGCAGTACTTC. Its protein product is CASSLQAQYEQYF.

The chain has TRBV12-3 or TRBV12-4 and TRBJ2-3; no firm D call. Trimming took off 2 bases at V and 0 bases at J, with 12 bases between the two ends. This CDR3 is 16 amino acids long. The CDR3 DNA reads as TGTGCCAGCAGTTTATCCCAGCGAAAGAGCACAGATACGCAGTATTTT. Its translation: CASSLSQRKSTDTQYF.

This chain uses TRBV27 with TRBJ2-5; D uncertain. Germline CDR1 reads MNHEY; CDR2 reads SMNVEV (reference sequence). V lost 3 bases to trimming and J lost 0 bases, with 14 bases between them. The length of the CDR3 is 16 residues. As DNA, the CDR3 is TGTGCCAGCAGTTTGGCAGTGGGCAGTGACCAAGAGACCCAGTACTTC. Protein: CASSLAVGSDQETQYF.

V usage is TRBV5-4 and J usage is TRBJ1-4; 7 bases align to TRBD1. The germline V gene has CDR1 SGHNT and CDR2 YYREEE (reference sequence). V was pared by 0 bases and J by 2 bases, with 7 bases of the junction left unmatched. The CDR3 sequence is 17 residues long. CDR3 amino acids: CASSLGQGVQTNEKLFF. The CDR3 DNA sequence: TGTGCCAGCAGCTTGGGCCAGGGGGTGCAGACTAATGAAAAACTGTTTTTT.

The chain joins TRBV5-6 to TRBJ2-7; TRBD1 agrees at 10 bases. There are 16 residues in the CDR3. V was clipped by 2 bases and J by 5 bases; unmatched bases: 10. The germline CDR1 and CDR2 sequences are SGHDT and YYEEEE. The CDR3, as DNA: TGTGCCAGCAGCTTCGACAGGGGGCAAATCCCCGACGAGCAGTACTTC. The encoded protein is CASSFDRGQIPDEQYF.